This is a list of T cell receptor beta chains from one sample in a study of OX40 agonist ivuxolimab in advanced cancers. Sequenced by immunoSEQ multiplex PCR; TCRdb stores in-frame clones only, minus some. The sample has 55,000 to 85,000 clones, about nine tenths seen once. The sequenced sample was CD4+ or CD8+ T cells sorted from blood, obtained in a trial of the OX40 agonist ivuxolimab. The receptors derive from an adult with an advanced solid tumor such as melanoma, head and neck, liver or kidney cancer. CDR3s include the opening cysteine and the closing phenylalanine or tryptophan. Each record gives: CDR3 length, D gene, clone size, V gene, J gene, CDR3 protein, CDR3 DNA. D genes are given only for firm matches. Some rows mark clone size as missing; the rest say once, few, many or name a class of expanded clone.

13,.,.,TRBV7-9,TRBJ1-2,CASSMDGNYGYTF,TGTGCCAGCAGTATGGACGGAAATTATGGCTACACCTTC
15,.,.,TRBV7-2,TRBJ2-1,CASSLALGTYNEQFF,TGTGCCAGCAGCTTAGCGCTTGGTACCTACAATGAGCAGTTCTTC
15,.,once,TRBV9,TRBJ2-3,CASSVGTSFTDTQYF,TGTGCCAGCAGCGTAGGGACTTCCTTCACAGATACGCAGTATTTT
14,TRBD1,.,TRBV19,TRBJ2-5,CASSPGQGRETQYF,TGTGCCAGTAGTCCAGGACAGGGGAGGGAGACCCAGTACTTC
14,.,.,TRBV4-1,TRBJ2-3,CASSQDRATDTQYF,TGCGCCAGCAGCCAAGATCGAGCTACAGATACGCAGTATTTT
15,TRBD1,once,TRBV19,TRBJ1-3,CASSSPGGTENTIYF,TGTGCCAGTAGTTCTCCAGGGGGCACGGAAAACACCATATATTTT
13,.,.,TRBV7-3,TRBJ2-3,CASSPRPEGTQYF,TGTGCCAGCAGCCCTAGGCCGGAAGGTACGCAGTATTTT
14,.,.,TRBV7-2,TRBJ1-1,CASSPAVSPTEAFF,TGTGCCAGCAGCCCCGCAGTATCACCCACTGAAGCTTTCTTT
13,.,once,TRBV2,TRBJ1-1,CASSERRNTEAFF,TGTGCCAGCAGTGAACGGAGGAACACTGAAGCTTTCTTT
13,.,.,TRBV2,TRBJ1-2,CASSELGTYGYTF,TGTGCCAGCAGTGAACTGGGCACCTATGGCTACACCTTC
15,.,.,TRBV5-6,TRBJ1-4,CASSLGRSYGEKLFF,TGTGCCAGCAGCTTGGGCCGATCTTACGGGGAAAAACTGTTTTTT
16,TRBD2,once,TRBV7-2,TRBJ2-3,CASSLTIAGAEDTQYF,TGTGCCAGCAGCTTGACAATAGCGGGGGCGGAAGATACGCAGTATTTT
20,TRBD2,.,TRBV28,TRBJ2-2,CASTPNPGLAGASNTGELFF,TGTGCCAGCACCCCAAACCCGGGACTAGCGGGGGCCTCTAACACCGGGGAGCTGTTTTTT
14,.,.,TRBV28,TRBJ1-1,CASSVVTYNTEAFF,TGTGCCAGCAGTGTGGTTACCTATAACACTGAAGCTTTCTTT
15,.,once,TRBV6-5,TRBJ2-3,CASSYGGAHTDTQYF,TGTGCCAGCAGTTACGGAGGGGCGCACACAGATACGCAGTATTTT
14,.,.,TRBV11-2,TRBJ1-3,CASSLDPSGNTIYF,TGTGCCAGCAGCTTGGACCCCTCTGGAAACACCATATATTTT
15,.,.,TRBV7-2,TRBJ2-1,CASSLESGYKNEQFF,TGTGCCAGCAGCTTAGAGTCGGGGTATAAGAATGAGCAGTTCTTC
14,.,.,TRBV5-1,TRBJ2-3,CASSIQGPADTQYF,TGCGCCAGCAGCATACAGGGTCCGGCAGATACGCAGTATTTT
15,.,.,TRBV7-9,TRBJ1-1,CASSPGGVRNTEAFF,TGTGCCAGCAGCCCCGGAGGTGTAAGAAACACTGAAGCTTTCTTT
12,.,once,TRBV7-9,TRBJ1-2,CASSFTNYGYTF,TGTGCCAGCAGTTTTACTAACTATGGCTACACCTTC
14,TRBD1,.,TRBV7-9,TRBJ1-4,CASRSGGSGEKLFF,TGTGCCAGCAGATCAGGGGGCTCCGGCGAAAAACTGTTTTTT
13,.,many,TRBV4-2,TRBJ1-2,CASSDWASDGYTF,TGTGCCAGCAGTGATTGGGCGTCCGATGGCTACACCTTC
14,.,.,TRBV2,TRBJ1-2,CASSDVGGARGYTF,TGTGCCAGCAGTGACGTAGGGGGGGCGCGAGGCTACACCTTC
15,.,once,TRBV19,TRBJ2-2,CASSIRTANTGELFF,TGTGCCAGTAGTATTCGGACAGCGAACACCGGGGAGCTGTTTTTT
16,TRBD2,.,TRBV29-1,TRBJ2-7,CSVHSGGAGSYNEQYF,TGCAGCGTTCATAGCGGGGGGGCCGGTTCCTACAACGAGCAGTACTTC
16,.,few,TRBV19,TRBJ1-1,CASSISTGRLNTEAFF,TGTGCCAGTAGTATTTCAACAGGCCGGCTGAACACTGAAGCTTTCTTT
15,TRBD2,.,TRBV9,TRBJ2-3,CASSALAASTDTQYF,TGTGCCAGCAGCGCACTAGCGGCTAGCACAGATACGCAGTATTTT